This TCR beta chain derives from a study of T cell responses to AZD1222 COVID-19 vaccine. As to this clone: Its antigen remains unidentified.

Study-level findings and limits: At study baseline, merely five or six AZD1222 recipients were seropositive.

Sequencing used immunoSEQ multiplex PCR; TCRdb keeps in-frame clones, though not all of them. The sample holds around 95,000 clones; nearly 95% are singletons and the top ten take 1.5% to 2%. The sequencing used peripheral blood, collected on day 0 of AZD1222 vaccination. This receptor was taken from an adult in good health.

The CDR3 is CASSDQVGYYGYTF. Written as DNA, the CDR3 is TGTGCCAGCAGTGATCAGGTTGGTTACTATGGCTACACCTTC. The chain recombines TRBV6-1 with TRBJ1-2; no clear D. The CDR3 contains 14 residues. From germline, CDR1 is MNHNS and CDR2 SASEGT. V lost 3 bases and J lost 3, with 11 bases in between.